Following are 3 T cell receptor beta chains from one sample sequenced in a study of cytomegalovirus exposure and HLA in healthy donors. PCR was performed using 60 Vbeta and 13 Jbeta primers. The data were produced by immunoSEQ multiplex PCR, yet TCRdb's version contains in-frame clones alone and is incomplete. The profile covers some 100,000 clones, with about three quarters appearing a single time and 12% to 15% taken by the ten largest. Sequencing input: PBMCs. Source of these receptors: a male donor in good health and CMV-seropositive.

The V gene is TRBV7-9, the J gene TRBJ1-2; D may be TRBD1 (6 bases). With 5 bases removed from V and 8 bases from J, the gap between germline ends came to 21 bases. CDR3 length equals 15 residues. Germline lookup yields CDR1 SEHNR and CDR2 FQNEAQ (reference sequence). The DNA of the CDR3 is TGTGCCAGCAGCCCACCCGGCTGGACAGCGGACGGCTACACCTTC. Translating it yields CASSPPGWTADGYTF. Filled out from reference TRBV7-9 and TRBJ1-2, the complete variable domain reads DTGVSQNPRHKITKRGQNVTFRCDPISEHNRLYWYRQTLGQGPEFLTYFQNEAQLEKSRLLSDRFSAERPKGSFSTLEIQRTEQGDSAMYLCASSPPGWTADGYTFGSGTRLTVV.

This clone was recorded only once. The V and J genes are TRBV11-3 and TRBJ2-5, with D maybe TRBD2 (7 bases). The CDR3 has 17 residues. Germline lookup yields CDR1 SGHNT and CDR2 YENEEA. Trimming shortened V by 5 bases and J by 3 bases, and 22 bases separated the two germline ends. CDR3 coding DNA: TGTGCCAGCAGCAGTTTTGGGGGGGGGCCAACAGAAGAGACCCAGTACTTC. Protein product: CASSSFGGGPTEETQYF.

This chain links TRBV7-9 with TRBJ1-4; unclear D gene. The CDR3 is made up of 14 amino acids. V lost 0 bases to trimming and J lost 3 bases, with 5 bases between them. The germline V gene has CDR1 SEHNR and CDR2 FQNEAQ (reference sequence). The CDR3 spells CASSLAGANEKLFF. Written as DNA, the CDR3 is TGTGCCAGCAGCTTAGCCGGGGCTAATGAAAAACTGTTTTTT.